Following are 14 T cell receptor beta chains from one sample sequenced in a study of CD8 T cells in Susac syndrome. RNA in amounts of about 0.5 to 1 ug was reverse transcribed with random hexamers. Each CDR3 protein gets one entry after TCRdb re-called the immunoSEQ multiplex PCR reads with MiXCR. The sample includes roughly 130,000 distinct CDR3 sequences, approximately 96% of them seen just once. Sequencing used CD4+ T cells from PBMCs. These receptors were obtained from a human donor with multiple sclerosis.

V and J are TRBV27 and TRBJ1-6, with D possibly being TRBD1 (5 bases). Trimming left V 3 bases short and J 6 bases short, with 18 bases between. The CDR3 spans 17 residues. In germline, CDR1 is MNHEY, CDR2 SMNVEV (reference sequence). The CDR3 reads CASSFKGPPWGNSPLHF. The DNA for the CDR3 is TGTGCCAGCAGTTTCAAGGGACCGCCCTGGGGTAATTCACCCCTCCACTTT.

This sequence joins TRBV28 and TRBJ2-2; maybe TRBD1 (5 bases). The CDR3 has 13 amino acids. Germline V gene data show CDR1 as MDHEN and CDR2 as SYDVKM. Trimming took off 4 bases at V and 3 bases at J, with 6 bases between the two ends. CDR3 sequence: CASSSTDTGELFF. The CDR3 coding sequence is TGTGCCAGCAGTTCGACAGACACCGGGGAGCTGTTTTTT.

The rearrangement joins TRBV29-1 to TRBJ1-2, with D maybe TRBD1 (5 bases). This CDR3 has 11 residues. V was clipped by 7 bases and J by 8 bases, with 14 bases between them. Germline CDR1 is SQVTM and CDR2 is ANQGSEA. CDR3 protein: CSAFRGDGYTF. The CDR3 region has the DNA TGCAGCGCGTTCCGAGGGGACGGCTACACCTTC.

This chain connects TRBV19 to TRBJ1-1; D remains unclear. The CDR3 sequence is 13 residues long. V dropped 4 bases and J dropped 1 base, with 7 bases sitting between them. The germline V gene encodes CDR1 LNHDA and CDR2 SQIVND (reference sequence). In nucleotides, the CDR3 is TGTGCCAGTAGTAACGAAAGGAACACTGAAGCTTTCTTT. As protein: CASSNERNTEAFF.

The chain carries TRBV9 and TRBJ2-1; D not resolved. The CDR3 is made up of 15 amino acids. V lost 4 bases and J lost 0, with 11 bases in between. Germline CDR1 and CDR2: SGDLS and YYNGEE. For the CDR3, the DNA is TGTGCCAGCAGCCCAACGACCCGCTCCTACAATGAGCAGTTCTTC. It yields the protein CASSPTTRSYNEQFF.

The CDR3 region is CSARDYNRGFNYGYTF. For the CDR3, the DNA is TGCAGTGCTAGAGATTACAACAGGGGCTTCAACTATGGCTACACCTTC. J is TRBJ1-2 and V is TRBV20-1; TRBD1 agrees at 7 bases. Germline trimming cut 0 bases from V and 2 bases from J; bases unmatched to any gene: 9. The germline gives CDR1 DFQATT, CDR2 SNEGSKA (reference sequence). The CDR3 is made up of 16 amino acids.

The V gene is TRBV9, the J gene TRBJ2-3; a weak D match, TRBD1 (5 bases). Trimming took off 3 bases at V and 7 bases at J, with 15 bases between the two ends. The CDR3 loop spans 14 amino acids. The V gene's germline CDR1 is SGDLS and CDR2 YYNGEE. In DNA form, the CDR3 reads TGTGCCAGCAGCGATGCAGTGGGGCCAAATACGCAGTATTTT. This translates into CASSDAVGPNTQYF.

The V gene is TRBV2, the J gene TRBJ1-2; a weak D match, TRBD1 (5 bases). Between the trimmed V and J ends, which lost 7 bases and 0 bases, there was a span of 12 bases. From germline, CDR1 is SNHLY and CDR2 FYNNEI. The CDR3 has 14 amino acids. Here the CDR3 reads CASIYRSSNYGYTF. DNA for the CDR3: TGTGCCAGCATTTACAGGAGCTCTAACTATGGCTACACCTTC.

The chain combines TRBV28 with TRBJ2-6, with no clear D. Germline V CDR1 and CDR2: MDHEN, SYDVKM. V was trimmed by 5 bases and J by 0 bases, leaving 14 bases between them. The CDR3 is 17 residues long. The DNA of the CDR3 is TGTGCCAGCAGTCGAAAACCCGCCATCTCTGGGGCCAACGTCCTGACTTTC. It is translated as CASSRKPAISGANVLTF.

The chain combines TRBV20-1 with TRBJ2-3, with D unresolved. The CDR3 sequence is 15 residues long. The germline V gene has CDR1 DFQATT and CDR2 SNEGSKA (reference sequence). V lost 2 bases and J lost 0, with 12 bases in between. The CDR3 loop reads CSARRWLGSTDTQYF. DNA for the CDR3: TGCAGTGCTAGACGGTGGCTAGGGAGCACAGATACGCAGTATTTT.

The rearrangement joins TRBV20-1 to TRBJ2-4; 7 nucleotides align to TRBD1. Germline V gene data show CDR1 as DFQATT and CDR2 as SNEGSKA (reference sequence). The CDR3 length is 15 residues. The ends lost 6 bases at V and 2 bases at J; junction bases unmatched: 10. CDR3 region: CSAIDRALSKNIQYF. The CDR3, as DNA: TGCAGTGCGATTGACAGGGCTTTATCCAAAAACATTCAGTACTTC.

The chain recombines TRBV24-1 with TRBJ1-2; D uncertain. The CDR3 loop spans 12 amino acids. Germline assignment: CDR1 KGHDR and CDR2 SFDVKD. Trimming stripped 2 bases from V and 4 bases from J, with 4 bases between. Here the CDR3 reads CATSDSFYGYTF. DNA for the CDR3: TGTGCCACCAGTGATTCTTTCTATGGCTACACCTTC.

The rearrangement uses TRBV9 and TRBJ1-2; maybe TRBD1 (6 bases). In germline, CDR1 is SGDLS, CDR2 YYNGEE. V was pared by 6 bases and J by 6 bases, with 18 bases between. This CDR3 contains 14 residues. CDR3 protein: CASTLGGRRDGYTF. As DNA, the CDR3 is TGTGCCAGCACCCTAGGGGGGCGTAGGGATGGCTACACCTTC.

The chain has TRBV12-3 or TRBV12-4 and TRBJ1-1; D is unclear. The CDR3 sequence is 11 residues long. V shed 2 bases and J shed 5 bases, with 3 bases lying between them. The CDR3 DNA follows: TGTGCCAGCAGTTTAAAGACTGAAGCTTTCTTT. This codes for CASSLKTEAFF.